The clone carrying this T cell receptor (beta chain) has ten or more counts. Its antigen is not known. This sample stems from a study of T cells in Graves' hyperthyroidism and ophthalmopathy. About the research overall: It was at initial diagnosis, before any treatment, that peripheral blood was collected. Study-wide findings and caveats: Stable hyperthyroidism was separated from ophthalmopathy by a model based on 13 V-J features. The blood repertoire included most of the expanded thyroid clonotypes above 0.001.

RNA transcripts gave rise to amplified TCR beta CDR3 regions. Initially, a first-round RT-PCR of the TCR CDR3 employed the HTBI primer set. TCRdb independently ran MiXCR on the multiplex PCR reads; one entry per CDR3 protein. The sample includes over 45,000 distinct CDR3 sequences, approximately 48% seen only once; the top ten take roughly a tenth. From germline, CDR1 is SEHNR and CDR2 FQNEAQ (reference sequence). The germline V and J ends were trimmed by 4 bases and 3 bases, with 10 bases remaining between them. The CDR3 has 13 amino acids. Individuals with ophthalmopathy presented a Clinical Activity Score of at least 3, a NOSPECS grade of at least 4 and a duration under 3 months.

Sequences were obtained from blood. The receptor comes from a woman aged 50 to 60 with Graves' ophthalmopathy. The chain carries TRBV7-9 and TRBJ2-7, with D possibly matching TRBD2 (5 bases). Written as DNA, the CDR3 is TGTGCCAGCAGCTACTCCGGGGTCTACGAGCAGTACTTC. Translating gives CASSYSGVYEQYF.